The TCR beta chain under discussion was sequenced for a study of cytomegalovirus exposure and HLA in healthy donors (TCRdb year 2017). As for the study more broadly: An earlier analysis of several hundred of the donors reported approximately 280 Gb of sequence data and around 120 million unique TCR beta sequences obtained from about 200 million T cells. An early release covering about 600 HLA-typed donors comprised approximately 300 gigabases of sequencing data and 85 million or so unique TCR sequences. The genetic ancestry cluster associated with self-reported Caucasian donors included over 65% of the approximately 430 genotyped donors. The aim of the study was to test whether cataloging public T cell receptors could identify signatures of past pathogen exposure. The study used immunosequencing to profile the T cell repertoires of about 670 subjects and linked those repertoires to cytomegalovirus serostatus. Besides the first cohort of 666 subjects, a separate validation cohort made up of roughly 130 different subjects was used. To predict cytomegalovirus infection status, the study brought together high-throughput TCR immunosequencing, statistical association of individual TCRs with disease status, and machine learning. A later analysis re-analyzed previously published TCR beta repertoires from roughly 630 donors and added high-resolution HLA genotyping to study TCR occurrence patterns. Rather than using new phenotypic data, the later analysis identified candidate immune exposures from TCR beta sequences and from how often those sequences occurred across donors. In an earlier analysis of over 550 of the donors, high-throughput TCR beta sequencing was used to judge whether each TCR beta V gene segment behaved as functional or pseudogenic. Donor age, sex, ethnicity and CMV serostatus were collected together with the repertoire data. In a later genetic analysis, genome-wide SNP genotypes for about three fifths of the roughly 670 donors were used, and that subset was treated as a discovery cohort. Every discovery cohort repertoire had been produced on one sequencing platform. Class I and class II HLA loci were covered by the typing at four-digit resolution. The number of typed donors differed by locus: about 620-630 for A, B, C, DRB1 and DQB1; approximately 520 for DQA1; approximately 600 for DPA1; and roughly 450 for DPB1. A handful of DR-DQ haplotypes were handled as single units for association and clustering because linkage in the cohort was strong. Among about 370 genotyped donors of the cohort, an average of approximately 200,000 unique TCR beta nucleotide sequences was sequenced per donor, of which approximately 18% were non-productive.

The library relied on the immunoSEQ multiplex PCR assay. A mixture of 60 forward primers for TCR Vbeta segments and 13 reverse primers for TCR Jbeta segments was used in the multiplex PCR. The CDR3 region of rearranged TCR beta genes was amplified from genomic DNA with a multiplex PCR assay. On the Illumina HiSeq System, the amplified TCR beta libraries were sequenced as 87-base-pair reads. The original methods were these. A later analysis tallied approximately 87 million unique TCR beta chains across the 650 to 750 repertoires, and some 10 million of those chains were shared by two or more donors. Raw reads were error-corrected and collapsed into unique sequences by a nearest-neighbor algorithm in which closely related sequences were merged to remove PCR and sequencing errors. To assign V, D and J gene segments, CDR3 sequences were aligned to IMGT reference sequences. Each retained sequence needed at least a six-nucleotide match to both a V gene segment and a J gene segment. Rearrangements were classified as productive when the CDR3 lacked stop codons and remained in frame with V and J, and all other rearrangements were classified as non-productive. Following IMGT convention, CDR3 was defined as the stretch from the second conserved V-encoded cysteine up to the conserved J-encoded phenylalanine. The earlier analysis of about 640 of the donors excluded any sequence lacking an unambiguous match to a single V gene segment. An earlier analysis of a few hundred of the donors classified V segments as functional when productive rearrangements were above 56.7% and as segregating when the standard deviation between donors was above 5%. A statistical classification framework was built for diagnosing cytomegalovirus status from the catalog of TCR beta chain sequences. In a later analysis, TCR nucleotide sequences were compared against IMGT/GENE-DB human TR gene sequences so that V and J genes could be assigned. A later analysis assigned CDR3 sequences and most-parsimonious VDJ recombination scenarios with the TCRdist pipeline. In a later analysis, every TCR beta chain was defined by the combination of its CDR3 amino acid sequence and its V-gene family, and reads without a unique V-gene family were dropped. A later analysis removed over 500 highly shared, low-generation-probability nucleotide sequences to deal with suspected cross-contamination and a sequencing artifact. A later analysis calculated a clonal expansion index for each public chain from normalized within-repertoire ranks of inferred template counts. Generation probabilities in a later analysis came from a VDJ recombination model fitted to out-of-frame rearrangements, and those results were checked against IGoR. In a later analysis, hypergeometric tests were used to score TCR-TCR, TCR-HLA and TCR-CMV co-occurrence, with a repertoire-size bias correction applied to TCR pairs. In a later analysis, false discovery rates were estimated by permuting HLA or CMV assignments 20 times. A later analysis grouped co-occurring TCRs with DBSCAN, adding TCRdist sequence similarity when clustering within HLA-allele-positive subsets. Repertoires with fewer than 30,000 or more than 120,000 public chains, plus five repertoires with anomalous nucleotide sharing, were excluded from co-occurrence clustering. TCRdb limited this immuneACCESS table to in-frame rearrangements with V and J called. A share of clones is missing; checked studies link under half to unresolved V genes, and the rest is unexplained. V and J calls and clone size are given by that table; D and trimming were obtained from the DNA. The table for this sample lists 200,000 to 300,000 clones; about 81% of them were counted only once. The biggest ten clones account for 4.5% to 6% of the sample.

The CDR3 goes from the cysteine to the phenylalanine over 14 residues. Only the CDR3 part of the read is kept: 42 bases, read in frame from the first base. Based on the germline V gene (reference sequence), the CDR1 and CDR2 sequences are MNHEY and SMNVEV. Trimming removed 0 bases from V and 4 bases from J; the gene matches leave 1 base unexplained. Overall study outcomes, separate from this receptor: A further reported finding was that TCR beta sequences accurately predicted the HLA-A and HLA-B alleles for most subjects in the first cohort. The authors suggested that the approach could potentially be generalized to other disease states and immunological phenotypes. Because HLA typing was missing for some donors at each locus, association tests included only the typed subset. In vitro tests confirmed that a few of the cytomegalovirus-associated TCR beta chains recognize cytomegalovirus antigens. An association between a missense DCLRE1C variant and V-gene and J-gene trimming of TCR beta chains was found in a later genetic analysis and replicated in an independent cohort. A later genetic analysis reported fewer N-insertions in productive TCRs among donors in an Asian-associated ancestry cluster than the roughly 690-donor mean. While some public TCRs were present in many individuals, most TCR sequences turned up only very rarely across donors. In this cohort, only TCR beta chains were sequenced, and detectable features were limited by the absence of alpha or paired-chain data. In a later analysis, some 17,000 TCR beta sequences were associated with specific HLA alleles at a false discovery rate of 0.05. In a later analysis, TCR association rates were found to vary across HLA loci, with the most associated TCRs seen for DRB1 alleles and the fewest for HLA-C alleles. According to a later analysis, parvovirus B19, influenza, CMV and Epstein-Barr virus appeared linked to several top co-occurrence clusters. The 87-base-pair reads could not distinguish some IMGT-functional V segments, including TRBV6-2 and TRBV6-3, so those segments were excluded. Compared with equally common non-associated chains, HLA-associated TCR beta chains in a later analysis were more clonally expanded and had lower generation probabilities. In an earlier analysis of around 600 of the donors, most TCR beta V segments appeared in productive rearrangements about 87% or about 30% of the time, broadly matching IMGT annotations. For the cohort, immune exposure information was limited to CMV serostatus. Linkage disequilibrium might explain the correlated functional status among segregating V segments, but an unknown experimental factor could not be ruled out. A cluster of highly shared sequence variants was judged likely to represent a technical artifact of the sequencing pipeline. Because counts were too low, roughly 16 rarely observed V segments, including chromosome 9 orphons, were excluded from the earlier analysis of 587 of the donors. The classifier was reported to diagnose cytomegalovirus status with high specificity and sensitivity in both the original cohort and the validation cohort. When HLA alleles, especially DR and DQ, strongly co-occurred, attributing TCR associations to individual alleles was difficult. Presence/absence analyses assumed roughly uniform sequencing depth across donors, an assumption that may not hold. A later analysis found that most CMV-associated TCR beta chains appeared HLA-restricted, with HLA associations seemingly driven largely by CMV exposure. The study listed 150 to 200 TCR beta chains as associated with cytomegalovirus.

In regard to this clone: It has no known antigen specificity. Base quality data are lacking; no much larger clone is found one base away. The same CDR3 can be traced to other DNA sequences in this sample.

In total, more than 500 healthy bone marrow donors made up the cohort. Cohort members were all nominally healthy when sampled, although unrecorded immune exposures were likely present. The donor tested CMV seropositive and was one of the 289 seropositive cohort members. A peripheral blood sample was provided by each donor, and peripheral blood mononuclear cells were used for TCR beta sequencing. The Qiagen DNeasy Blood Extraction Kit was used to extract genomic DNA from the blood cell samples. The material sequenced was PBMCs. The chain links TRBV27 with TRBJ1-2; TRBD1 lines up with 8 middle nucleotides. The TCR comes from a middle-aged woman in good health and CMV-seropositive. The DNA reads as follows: TGTGCCAGCAGTTTATCAGGACAGGGCTATGGCTACACCTTC. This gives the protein CASSLSGQGYGYTF.